This is a list of T cell receptor beta chains from one sample in a study of T cell responses to AZD1222 COVID-19 vaccine. The assay was immunoSEQ multiplex PCR, and TCRdb's table has in-frame clones only and misses some. The sample lists about 110,000 clones; 70% to 90% were seen once. Source: peripheral blood, taken on day 0 of AZD1222 vaccination. The receptors were gathered from an adult in good health. Each CDR3 is given with its conserved first and last residue.

v_gene	j_gene	CDR3aa
TRBV6-2/TRBV6-3	TRBJ2-2	CASSYKYTGELFF
TRBV19	TRBJ1-1	CASSILTTNTEAFF
TRBV7-2	TRBJ1-1	CASSLGGQGATEAFF
TRBV7-3	TRBJ2-1	CASSLAGGPYNEQFF
TRBV19	TRBJ2-1	CASSIEGKTARGNEQFF
TRBV11-2	TRBJ2-5	CASSKGTLGPQETQYF
TRBV7-9	TRBJ1-1	CASSWNTEAFF
TRBV6-5	TRBJ1-6	CASRQGYNSPLHF
TRBV27	TRBJ2-7	CASSFGRAGLEQYF
TRBV7-9	TRBJ1-5	CASSHPGSNQPQHF
TRBV6-6	TRBJ1-6	CASSYRDLNSPLHF
TRBV7-2	TRBJ2-1	CASSKREGPYNEQFF
TRBV6-5	TRBJ2-3	CASNPGLAGTDTQYF
TRBV7-9	TRBJ2-2	CASSSRGSSWTNTGELFF
TRBV19	TRBJ1-6	CASSIQGAPGNSPLHF
TRBV15	TRBJ1-5	CATSRDFRTGVYQPQHF
TRBV7-9	TRBJ1-6	CASSPTLGTDNSPLHF
TRBV6-5	TRBJ1-2	CASSYGVGYTF
TRBV4-3	TRBJ2-2	CASSQDASGDRFGGELFF
TRBV6-5	TRBJ2-2	CASWSRKYTGELFF
TRBV7-9	TRBJ1-1	CASSSRGRGGTEAFF
TRBV7-2	TRBJ2-1	CASSRISYNEQFF
TRBV5-1	TRBJ1-2	CASSQIGELNGYTF
TRBV7-2	TRBJ2-7	CASSFGGGHYEQYF
TRBV19	TRBJ2-7	CASSPRRYHYEQYF
TRBV2	TRBJ2-3	CASSGGLLAGGPTDTQYF
TRBV5-6	TRBJ2-1	CASSFGRTYNEQFF
TRBV28	TRBJ1-6	CASRDLGQGGSPLHF